The 7 T cell receptor beta chains in this list originate from one sample, sequenced in a study of blood T cell repertoires in COVID-19. Libraries were prepared by immunoSEQ multiplex PCR; TCRdb keeps only in-frame clonotypes and omits some of them. There are hundreds of thousands of clones in the sample; 88% occur only once, and around 1% lies in the top ten. Sequencing used PBMCs or T cells enriched from blood (not recorded which). These receptors all come from a woman under 40 who had recovered from COVID-19.

The rearrangement links TRBV21-1 to TRBJ2-4; the table calls TRBD1, which could not be checked here. TRBV21-1 is tagged as a pseudogene. There are 11 residues in the CDR3. CDR3 bases: TGTTCCGGGGACAATAAAAACATTCAGTACTTC. It specifies CSGDNKNIQYF.

This clone was picked up one time. This chain uses TRBV11-2 with TRBJ1-2; no clear D gene. V lost 0 bases to trimming and J lost 0 bases, with 8 bases between them. This CDR3 is 15 amino acids long. The germline V gene has CDR1 SGHAT and CDR2 FQNNGV. This CDR3 is CASSLEAGSNYGYTF. CDR3 bases: TGTGCCAGCAGCTTAGAAGCCGGGTCTAACTATGGCTACACCTTC.

The chain recombines TRBV2 with TRBJ1-2, with 7 bases that match TRBD1. Losses at the gene ends were 8 bases for V and 4 bases for J; bases not matched to a gene: 10. Per germline, CDR1 SNHLY and CDR2 FYNNEI. The CDR3 loop spans 14 amino acids. This CDR3 is CASGGDSRVYGYTF. CDR3 DNA: TGTGCCAGCGGAGGGGACAGTAGGGTCTATGGCTACACCTTC.

This chain joins TRBV12-3 or TRBV12-4 and TRBJ1-4; no reliable D call. Deletions cut 6 bases from V and 8 bases from J, with 10 bases between. The length of the CDR3 is 12 residues. CDR3 nucleotide sequence: TGTGCCAGCAGGGAAACGAGGGAAAAACTGTTTTTT. Protein product: CASRETREKLFF.

The chain recombines TRBV2 with TRBJ1-2; D is undetermined. The germline V gene encodes CDR1 SNHLY and CDR2 FYNNEI. The V end was cut by 6 bases, the J end by 8 bases, with 10 bases between. CDR3 length equals 11 residues. The CDR3 DNA is TGTGCCAGCAGGGAGAGAAAAGGCTACACCTTC. The encoded protein is CASRERKGYTF.

J is TRBJ2-1 and V is TRBV5-4, with TRBD2 matching 13 bases. CDR3 length: 16 amino acids. With V trimmed by 4 bases and J by 7 bases, 8 bases remained unmatched. Germline loops: CDR1 SGHNT, CDR2 YYREEE (reference sequence). The CDR3 DNA reads TGTGCCAGCAGCCCTCCACTAGCGGGGGGGCTAAATGAGCAGTTCTTC. Translating gives CASSPPLAGGLNEQFF.

The V gene is TRBV6-5, the J gene TRBJ1-4; no reliable D call. V shed 5 bases and J shed 0 bases, with 10 bases lying between them. The CDR3 has 15 amino acids. Germline V gives CDR1 MNHEY, CDR2 SVGAGI. The CDR3 reads CASSLTAATNEKLFF. The CDR3 nucleotides read TGTGCCAGCAGTCTTACAGCCGCAACTAATGAAAAACTGTTTTTT.